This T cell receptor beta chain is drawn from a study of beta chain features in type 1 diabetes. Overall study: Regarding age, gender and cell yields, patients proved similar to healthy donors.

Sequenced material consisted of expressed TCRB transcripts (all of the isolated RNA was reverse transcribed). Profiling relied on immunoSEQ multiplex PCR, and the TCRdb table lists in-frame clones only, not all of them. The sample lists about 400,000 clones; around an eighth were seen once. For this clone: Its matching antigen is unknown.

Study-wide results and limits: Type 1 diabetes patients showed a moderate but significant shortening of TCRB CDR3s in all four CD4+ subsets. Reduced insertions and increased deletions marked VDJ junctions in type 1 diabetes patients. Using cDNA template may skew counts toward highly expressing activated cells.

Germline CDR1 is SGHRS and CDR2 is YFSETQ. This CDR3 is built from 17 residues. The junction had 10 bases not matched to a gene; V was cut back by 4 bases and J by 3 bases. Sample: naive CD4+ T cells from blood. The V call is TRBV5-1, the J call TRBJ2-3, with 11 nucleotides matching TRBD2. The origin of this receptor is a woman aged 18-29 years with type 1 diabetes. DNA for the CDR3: TGCGCCAGCAGCCGGAGGCTAGCGGGGGGATTAACAGATACGCAGTATTTT. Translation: CASSRRLAGGLTDTQYF.